This paragraph reports one T cell receptor beta chain. Antigen specificity is unknown. Trimming cost V 0 bases and J 2 bases, with 8 bases left between them. Germline CDR1 is SGHDT and CDR2 is YYEEEE. The CDR3 is made up of 14 amino acids. The data originate from a study of cytomegalovirus exposure and HLA in healthy donors. Study-wide results and caveats: HLA alleles showed associations with 16,951 TCR beta sequences in a later analysis, at a 0.05 false discovery rate. Most CMV-associated TCR beta chains appeared HLA-restricted in a later analysis. Later analysis associated a missense DCLRE1C variant with TCR beta V- and J-gene trimming.

PCR used 60 Vbeta primers and 13 Jbeta primers. The repertoire was sequenced with immunoSEQ multiplex PCR; TCRdb's copy has only in-frame clones and lacks some. The sample consists of about 94,000 clones, around two thirds of them appearing once. The sequencing sample was made of PBMCs. The chain joins TRBV5-6 to TRBJ1-2; possibly TRBD1 for D (6 bases). This TCR was recovered from a man between 25 and 39 years old in good health and CMV-seronegative. The CDR3 sequence: CASSLDTGNYGYTF. Here the CDR3 DNA reads TGTGCCAGCAGCTTGGATACAGGGAACTATGGCTACACCTTC.